The 31 T cell receptor beta chains below were found in one sample sequenced in a study of blood T cell repertoires in COVID-19. Profiled with immunoSEQ multiplex PCR; TCRdb holds only in-frame clones, not every one. This table holds more than 95,000 clones, approximately 90% found once. The sample comprised peripheral blood. These TCRs come from an elderly woman with acute or convalescent COVID-19.

The chain combines TRBV19 with TRBJ2-5, with TRBD1 matching 7 bases. This CDR3 spans 15 amino acids. Germline lookup yields CDR1 LNHDA and CDR2 SQIVND (reference sequence). V gave up 4 bases and J gave up 5 bases; unmatched junction bases: 10. CDR3 sequence reads: CASSTRQGTGETQYF. CDR3 DNA sequence: TGTGCCAGTAGTACCCGACAGGGAACGGGGGAGACCCAGTACTTC.

The chain uses TRBV3-1 (or the pseudogene TRBV3-2) and TRBJ2-1, with TRBD2 matching over 8 bases. CDR1 and CDR2 (germline): LGHDT, YNNKEL (reference sequence). The ends lost 4 bases at V and 7 bases at J; junction bases unmatched: 15. The CDR3 is 17 amino acids. CDR3 in DNA: TGTGCCAGCAGCCCCTTAGTCCTCGGGAGGGCCCATAATGAGCAGTTCTTC. Amino acids: CASSPLVLGRAHNEQFF.

The rearrangement links TRBV9 to TRBJ2-5, with D possibly being TRBD1 (5 bases). The germline gives CDR1 SGDLS, CDR2 YYNGEE. Trimming pared 6 bases from V and 1 base from J, leaving 13 bases between. There are 14 residues in the CDR3. CDR3 amino acids: CASTPTVFQETQYF. The CDR3 nucleotides are TGTGCCAGCACCCCGACAGTTTTCCAAGAGACCCAGTACTTC.

This chain uses TRBV19 with TRBJ2-3; D may be TRBD1 (5 bases). The germline V gene has CDR1 LNHDA and CDR2 SQIVND (reference sequence). The CDR3 spans 15 residues. The V end lost 7 bases, the J end lost 0 bases, and 14 bases lay between the germline ends. The DNA of the CDR3 is TGTGCCAGTATGGCAGGGAAGCCTAGCACAGATACGCAGTATTTT. As protein: CASMAGKPSTDTQYF.

The rearrangement uses TRBV14 and TRBJ1-1; 12 nucleotides line up with TRBD1. Trimming at V came to 2 bases and at J to 3 bases, leaving 13 bases not matched to a gene. CDR1 and CDR2 from the germline V gene are SGHDN and FVKESK. The CDR3 sequence is 19 residues long. The CDR3 loop reads CASSQYRGTGGAGYTEAFF. The CDR3 nucleotides are TGTGCCAGCAGCCAATACCGTGGGACAGGGGGCGCGGGGTACACTGAAGCTTTCTTT.

This chain links TRBV6-5 with TRBJ2-7; weak D call: TRBD1 (5 bases). This CDR3 region has 12 residues. The ends were cut back, 7 bases at V and 2 bases at J, with 9 bases in the middle. Per the germline V gene, CDR1 is MNHEY and CDR2 is SVGAGI. CDR3: CASNNRPYEQYF. The CDR3 bases are TGTGCCAGCAATAACAGGCCCTACGAGCAGTACTTC.

The V call is TRBV2, the J call TRBJ2-1; D is possibly TRBD1 (5 bases). In germline, CDR1 is SNHLY, CDR2 FYNNEI. This CDR3 comprises 14 residues. V lost 2 bases, J lost 2 bases, and 7 bases lay in between. The CDR3: CASSEQGPYNEQFF. In DNA form, the CDR3 reads TGTGCCAGCAGTGAACAGGGTCCCTACAATGAGCAGTTCTTC. The whole variable domain, remainder taken from reference TRBV2 and TRBJ2-1, is EPEVTQTPSHQVTQMGQEVILRCVPISNHLYFYWYRQILGQKVEFLVSFYNNEISEKSEIFDDQFSVERPDGSNFTLKIRSTKLEDSAMYFCASSEQGPYNEQFFGPGTRLTVL.

This clone was seen more than once but under ten times. The gene calls are TRBV19 and TRBJ2-1; a possible D gene is TRBD2 (5 bases). Trimming pared 1 base from V and 0 bases from J, leaving 13 bases between. This CDR3 is built from 17 residues. The germline V gene has CDR1 LNHDA and CDR2 SQIVND (reference sequence). CDR3 DNA sequence: TGTGCCAGTAGTATAGTCCTAGGACTGCGCTCCTACAATGAGCAGTTCTTC. Translated: CASSIVLGLRSYNEQFF.

The genes are TRBV2 and TRBJ2-1; 12 bases map to TRBD2. Trimming took 5 bases from V and 4 from J; bases not matched to a gene: 3. This CDR3 is built from 15 residues. The germline V gene has CDR1 SNHLY and CDR2 FYNNEI. Here the CDR3 DNA reads TGTGCCAGCAGTTCCGGGACTAGCGGGTACAATGAGCAGTTCTTC. Its protein is CASSSGTSGYNEQFF. The variable domain in full, with the rest retrieved from reference TRBV2 and TRBJ2-1, is EPEVTQTPSHQVTQMGQEVILRCVPISNHLYFYWYRQILGQKVEFLVSFYNNEISEKSEIFDDQFSVERPDGSNFTLKIRSTKLEDSAMYFCASSSGTSGYNEQFFGPGTRLTVL.

The rearrangement joins TRBV10-3 to TRBJ2-7, with 8 bases identical to TRBD1. The CDR3 totals 13 residues. The germline gives CDR1 ENHRY, CDR2 SYGVKD. After removal of 8 bases from V and 3 bases from J, the junction contained 6 bases not matched to a gene. This CDR3 reads CAIQTGENYEQYF. The CDR3 coding sequence is TGTGCCATCCAGACAGGGGAAAACTACGAGCAGTACTTC.

In DNA, the CDR3 is TGTGCCAGCAGTGGGGGGCGGGAGCCTTCCTACGAGCAGTACTTC. This translates into CASSGGREPSYEQYF. The rearrangement uses TRBV2 and TRBJ2-7, with D tentatively TRBD2 (7 bases). Trimming shortened V by 4 bases and J by 1 base, and 14 bases separated the two germline ends. The CDR3 sequence is 15 residues long. Germline CDR1 reads SNHLY; CDR2 reads FYNNEI.

Notes on this clone: The same CDR3 also results from other DNA sequences found in this sample. The gene calls are TRBV19 and TRBJ1-6, with D maybe TRBD1 (6 bases). V lost 3 bases to trimming and J lost 8 bases, with 11 bases between them. Germline assignment: CDR1 LNHDA and CDR2 SQIVND (reference sequence). CDR3 length: 14 amino acids. CDR3 sequence reads: CASSITGRDSPLHF. CDR3 bases: TGTGCCAGTAGTATCACAGGGAGGGATTCACCCCTCCACTTT.

The chain couples TRBV5-1 to TRBJ2-7; 9 bases agree with TRBD1. CDR3 length equals 16 residues. V gave up 6 bases and J gave up 2 bases; unmatched junction bases: 12. Germline V gene data show CDR1 as SGHRS and CDR2 as YFSETQ. The CDR3, as DNA: TGCGCCAGCACGACCAACTATTGGGACAGGGCCTACGAGCAGTACTTC. It encodes CASTTNYWDRAYEQYF.

This chain uses TRBV4-1 with TRBJ1-6; D ambiguous. The ends were cut back, 1 base at V and 10 bases at J, with 14 bases in the middle. Germline V gene lookup returns CDR1 MGHRA and CDR2 YSYEKL. CDR3 length: 15 amino acids. The CDR3 loop is CASSQGPLGQSPLHF. CDR3 DNA: TGCGCCAGCAGCCAAGGACCCCTTGGGCAATCACCCCTCCACTTT.

J is TRBJ2-7 and V is TRBV27; 7 nucleotides line up with TRBD1. This CDR3 is 15 amino acids long. The V segment lost 6 bases and the J segment 0 bases; nucleotides outside the gene matches: 8. Germline CDR1 MNHEY, CDR2 SMNVEV (reference sequence). The CDR3: CASRDRYLSSYEQYF. In nucleotides, the CDR3 is TGTGCCAGCAGGGACAGGTATTTGAGCTCCTACGAGCAGTACTTC.

This sequence joins TRBV5-1 and TRBJ2-5; TRBD2 agrees at 9 bases. Per the germline V gene, CDR1 is SGHRS and CDR2 is YFSETQ. The V segment lost 4 bases and the J segment 5 bases; nucleotides outside the gene matches: 6. The CDR3 totals 14 residues. CDR3 DNA sequence: TGCGCCAGCAGCGGCGGGGGGGCCTGGGAGACCCAGTACTTC. Protein product: CASSGGGAWETQYF. The variable domain in full, with the rest retrieved from reference TRBV5-1 and TRBJ2-5, is KAGVTQTPRYLIKTRGQQVTLSCSPISGHRSVSWYQQTPGQGLQFLFEYFSETQRNKGNFPGRFSGRQFSNSRSEMNVSTLELGDSALYLCASSGGGAWETQYFGPGTRLLVL.

This chain connects TRBV5-1 to TRBJ2-5; weak D call: TRBD2 (5 bases). Germline values: CDR1 SGHRS, CDR2 YFSETQ. The CDR3 sequence is 14 residues long. Trimming removed 3 bases at V and 5 bases at J, with 14 bases between. CDR3 sequence: CASSWAVSGETQYF. The CDR3 nucleotides are TGCGCCAGCAGCTGGGCCGTATCGGGGGAGACCCAGTACTTC.

V is TRBV21-1 and J is TRBJ1-5; whether TRBD1, the table's D call, matches the DNA was not checked. TRBV21-1 is reported as a pseudogene. CDR3 length: 16 amino acids. Written as DNA, the CDR3 is TGTGCCAGCAGCAAAAGGACAGGGGGTAGCAATCAGCCCCAGCATTTT. Translating it yields CASSKRTGGSNQPQHF.

J is TRBJ1-2 and V is TRBV6-2 or TRBV6-3; no clear D. Germline CDR1 is MNHEY and CDR2 is SVGEGT. The CDR3 runs 14 residues. Trimming left V 3 bases short and J 1 base short, with 9 bases between. The chain's CDR3 is CASSYTRSNYGYTF. The CDR3 DNA is TGTGCCAGCAGTTATACAAGGAGTAACTATGGCTACACCTTC.

This chain connects TRBV3-1 (or the pseudogene TRBV3-2) to TRBJ2-3, with D perhaps TRBD2 (5 bases). The V and J ends lost 3 bases and 0 bases respectively, with 10 bases between them. This CDR3 spans 15 amino acids. Germline V gene data show CDR1 as LGHDT and CDR2 as YNNKEL (reference sequence). The chain's CDR3 is CASSQLALSTDTQYF. DNA for the CDR3: TGTGCCAGCAGCCAGCTAGCTCTAAGCACAGATACGCAGTATTTT.

The chain carries TRBV2 and TRBJ1-2; D not resolved. Germline CDR1 reads SNHLY; CDR2 reads FYNNEI. This CDR3 spans 16 amino acids. V was clipped by 8 bases and J by 0 bases, with 19 bases between them. Here the CDR3 reads CASHLDSGVTNYGYTF. The CDR3 DNA sequence: TGTGCCAGCCACTTGGATTCAGGCGTGACTAACTATGGCTACACCTTC.

This sequence joins TRBV11-2 and TRBJ1-5; D is ambiguous. In germline, CDR1 is SGHAT, CDR2 FQNNGV. This CDR3 spans 13 amino acids. V lost 5 bases to trimming and J lost 4 bases, with 9 bases between them. CDR3: CASSQWQNQPQHF. CDR3 in DNA: TGTGCCAGCAGCCAGTGGCAGAATCAGCCCCAGCATTTT.

About this clone itself: The junction does not match germline at one end; this may be a read error. V and J are TRBV25-1 and TRBJ2-7; TRBD1 agrees at 8 bases. Germline CDR1 and CDR2: MGHDK and SYGVNS. This CDR3 has 13 residues. This CDR3 is CASSRTGGYVQYF. The CDR3 coding sequence is TGTGCCAGCAGTCGTACAGGGGGATACGTGCAGTACTTC.

The chain carries TRBV5-5 and TRBJ2-1; 8 bases align to TRBD1. Germline trimming cut 7 bases from V and 4 bases from J; bases unmatched to any gene: 10. Germline CDR1 and CDR2: SGHKS and YYEKEE (reference sequence). The CDR3 runs 15 residues. CDR3 sequence reads: CASPKGTGGYNEQFF. The CDR3 DNA sequence: TGTGCCAGCCCCAAGGGAACAGGGGGGTACAATGAGCAGTTCTTC. The entire variable domain, with the rest obtained from reference TRBV5-5 and TRBJ2-1, is as follows: DAGVTQSPTHLIKTRGQQVTLRCSPISGHKSVSWYQQVLGQGPQFIFQYYEKEERGRGNFPDRFSARQFPNYSSELNVNALLLGDSALYLCASPKGTGGYNEQFFGPGTRLTVL.

This sequence joins TRBV12-3 or TRBV12-4 and TRBJ2-3, with no clear D. The CDR3 runs to 12 residues. The ends were cut back, 3 bases at V and 2 bases at J, with 3 bases in the middle. The CDR3 coding sequence is TGTGCCAGCAGTTTCCTCACAGATACGCAGTATTTT. Its translation: CASSFLTDTQYF.

The chain carries TRBV10-3 and TRBJ2-3; maybe TRBD2 (7 bases). Trimming removed 3 bases at V and 2 bases at J, with 15 bases between. Germline V CDR1 and CDR2: ENHRY, SYGVKD. The CDR3 runs to 16 residues. CDR3 bases: TGTGCCATCAGTGACCTAGGGGGGGGGAACACAGATACGCAGTATTTT. Translating it yields CAISDLGGGNTDTQYF.

This clone has just one count. The chain links TRBV2 to TRBJ2-7; possible D gene TRBD1, 5 bases. The ends were cut back, 6 bases at V and 2 bases at J, with 14 bases in the middle. The CDR3 spans 14 residues. Per the germline V gene, CDR1 is SNHLY and CDR2 is FYNNEI. CDR3 region: CASRSLQAPYEQYF. In DNA, the CDR3 is TGTGCCAGCAGGTCCCTACAGGCCCCCTACGAGCAGTACTTC.

The rearrangement links TRBV7-9 to TRBJ1-3; D gene unclear. The germline V gene has CDR1 SEHNR and CDR2 FQNEAQ (reference sequence). The CDR3 is 14 amino acids. Trimming cost V 2 bases and J 4 bases, with 9 bases left between them. The CDR3, as DNA: TGTGCCAGCAGCTTATTCTCCGGGGGAAACACCATATATTTT. Its protein product is CASSLFSGGNTIYF.

The chain joins TRBV2 to TRBJ1-6; 11 bases fit TRBD1. The germline gives CDR1 SNHLY, CDR2 FYNNEI. V was clipped by 5 bases and J by 14 bases; unmatched bases: 14. The CDR3 spans 16 residues. The CDR3 DNA reads TGTGCCAGCAGTCGCTCCCTTGGACAGGGGGCCGGATCCCTCCACTTT. Translation gives CASSRSLGQGAGSLHF.

V usage is TRBV5-4 and J usage is TRBJ2-2, with D uncertain. The CDR3 extends over 16 amino acids. The V end lost 0 bases, the J end lost 0 bases, and 9 bases lay between the germline ends. CDR1 and CDR2 (germline): SGHNT, YYREEE (reference sequence). The CDR3 bases are TGTGCCAGCAGCTTGGGGCAGTCCTCGAACACCGGGGAGCTGTTTTTT. Translating it yields CASSLGQSSNTGELFF. Looking up the rest from reference TRBV5-4 and TRBJ2-2 gives the full variable domain: ETGVTQSPTHLIKTRGQQVTLRCSSQSGHNTVSWYQQALGQGPQFIFQYYREEENGRGNFPPRFSGLQFPNYSSELNVNALELDDSALYLCASSLGQSSNTGELFFGEGSRLTVL.

The rearrangement joins TRBV28 to TRBJ2-1; weak D call: TRBD2 (7 bases). The CDR3 contains 20 residues. Deletions cut 5 bases from V and 4 bases from J, with 30 bases between. Germline CDR1 is MDHEN and CDR2 is SYDVKM. CDR3 residues: CASSTPGGKGGRALYNEQFF. The CDR3 DNA reads TGTGCCAGCAGTACTCCCGGGGGAAAAGGGGGGAGGGCCTTATACAATGAGCAGTTCTTC.